This T cell receptor (beta chain) comes out of a study of cytomegalovirus exposure and HLA in healthy donors. Overall study results and limits: HLA restriction was apparent for most CMV-associated TCR beta chains in a later analysis.

With 60 Vbeta and 13 Jbeta primers, the PCR was carried out. Using immunoSEQ multiplex PCR, the repertoire was profiled, and TCRdb retains in-frame clones only, with some absent. This table has some 200,000 clones, nearly 80% appearing once. The V gene lost 2 bases and the J gene lost 0 bases, with 6 bases spanning the gap. CDR1 is SGHRS and CDR2 is YFSETQ in the germline V gene. The CDR3 spans 15 residues. About this clone itself: Its antigen remains unknown.

The rearrangement uses TRBV5-1 and TRBJ1-6; D is possibly TRBD1 (6 bases). The TCR was taken from a female donor in good health and CMV-seronegative. Sequencing was performed on PBMCs. CDR3 sequence: CASSLQGSYNSPLHF. CDR3 nucleotide sequence: TGCGCCAGCAGCTTACAGGGCTCCTATAATTCACCCCTCCACTTT.